The 4 T cell receptor beta chains below were found in one sample sequenced in a study of OX40 agonist ivuxolimab in advanced cancers. Some clones are missing from TCRdb's copy, which holds only in-frame ones; the method was immunoSEQ multiplex PCR. The top ten hold around 2% of the sample, which has about 51,000 clones, about 78% seen once. The sample consisted of CD4+ or CD8+ T cells sorted from blood, taken in a trial of the OX40 agonist ivuxolimab. These receptors all come from an adult with an advanced solid tumor such as melanoma, head and neck, liver or kidney cancer.

This clone was found a few times. The V and J genes are TRBV2 and TRBJ2-5; D possibly corresponds to TRBD2 (6 bases). The CDR3 consists of 13 residues. Germline lookup yields CDR1 SNHLY and CDR2 FYNNEI. Trimming pared 7 bases from V and 7 bases from J, leaving 16 bases between. The CDR3 loop reads CASKSLNSGTQYF. DNA of the CDR3: TGTGCCAGCAAGTCCCTCAATAGCGGGACCCAGTACTTC.

The chain is built from TRBV10-3 and TRBJ1-6; D not resolved. This CDR3 spans 14 amino acids. Trimming removed 3 bases from V and 9 bases from J, with 12 bases in between. Germline CDR1 and CDR2: ENHRY and SYGVKD. For the CDR3, the DNA is TGTGCCATCAGTGAAAGTGGGTTGAGTTCACCCCTCCACTTT. It codes for CAISESGLSSPLHF.

V and J are TRBV6-6 and TRBJ2-5; D call uncertain. Germline V CDR1 and CDR2: MNHNY, SVGAGI (reference sequence). CDR3 length: 13 amino acids. V was pared by 4 bases and J by 5 bases, with 11 bases between. The CDR3 sequence: CASSFGLGETQYF. The CDR3 DNA follows: TGTGCCAGCAGTTTCGGCCTCGGGGAGACCCAGTACTTC.

The rearrangement uses TRBV18 and TRBJ2-3; D unresolved. The ends were cut back, 4 bases at V and 1 base at J, with 12 bases in the middle. Germline V gives CDR1 KGHSH, CDR2 LQKENI. The CDR3 covers 15 residues. The CDR3 bases are TGTGCCAGCTCACTCAACCCTTTGGGCACAGATACGCAGTATTTT. It translates to CASSLNPLGTDTQYF.